This TCR beta chain was identified during a study of T cells in Graves' hyperthyroidism and ophthalmopathy. Notes on the study in general: Ophthalmopathy could be told apart from stable hyperthyroidism with a 13 V-J model.

From RNA transcripts, TCR beta CDR3 regions were amplified. TCR CDR3 underwent first-round RT-PCR with the HTBI primer set. TCRdb passed the multiplex PCR reads through MiXCR, listing each CDR3 protein once. The data contain about 380,000 distinct CDR3 sequences, around 13% of them seen just once; the ten biggest clones take up 9.5% to 12%. This clonotype was seen a handful of times. The target antigen is unknown. Per germline, CDR1 SGHNT and CDR2 YYREEE (reference sequence). V lost 1 base, J lost 8 bases, and 4 bases stayed unmatched. The CDR3 length is 14 residues. Patients counted as stable if ophthalmopathy did not develop within 18 months. The study enrolled patients aged 18 to 65 with newly diagnosed hyperthyroidism of under 2 months' duration. Diagnoses were established using clinical symptoms, serum thyroxine and TRAb, thyroid ultrasound and orbital computed tomography.

Sequenced material: blood. The chain carries TRBV5-4 and TRBJ2-7; 12 bases fit TRBD1. The TCR sequence derives from a woman aged 60-70 years with Graves' hyperthyroidism. The CDR3 here is CASSLLGQGAQQYF. The CDR3, as DNA: TGTGCCAGCAGCTTGTTGGGACAGGGGGCTCAGCAGTACTTC.